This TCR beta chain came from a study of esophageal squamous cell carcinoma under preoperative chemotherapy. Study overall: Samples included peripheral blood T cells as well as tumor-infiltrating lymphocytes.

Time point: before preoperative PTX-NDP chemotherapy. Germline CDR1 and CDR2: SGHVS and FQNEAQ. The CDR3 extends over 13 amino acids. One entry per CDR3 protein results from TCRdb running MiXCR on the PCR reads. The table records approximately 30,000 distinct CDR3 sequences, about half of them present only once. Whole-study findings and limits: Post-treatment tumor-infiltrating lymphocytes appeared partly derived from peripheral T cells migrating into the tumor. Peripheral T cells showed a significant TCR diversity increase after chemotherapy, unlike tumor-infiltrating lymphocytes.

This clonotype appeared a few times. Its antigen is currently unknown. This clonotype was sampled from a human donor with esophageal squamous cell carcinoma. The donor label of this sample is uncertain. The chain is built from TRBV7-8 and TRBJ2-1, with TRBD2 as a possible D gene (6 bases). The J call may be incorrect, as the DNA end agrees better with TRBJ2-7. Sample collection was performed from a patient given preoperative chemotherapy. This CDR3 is CASSLGLSYEQYF. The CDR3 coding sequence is TGTGCCAGCAGCTTGGGACTGTCCTACGAGCAGTACTTC.